The 4 T cell receptor beta chains presented below share a single source sample, sequenced in a study of cytomegalovirus exposure and HLA in healthy donors. PCR employed 60 Vbeta and 13 Jbeta primers. Data came from immunoSEQ multiplex PCR; TCRdb stores just in-frame clones and leaves some out. Its table records about 200,000 clones. Sequenced input: PBMCs. Receptor source: a boy younger than 18 in good health and CMV-seronegative.

The chain couples TRBV7-9 to TRBJ1-1; possibly TRBD1 for D (5 bases). Trimming stripped 4 bases from V and 3 bases from J, with 18 bases between. Germline V gives CDR1 SEHNR, CDR2 FQNEAQ (reference sequence). The CDR3 totals 16 residues. The DNA of the CDR3 is TGTGCCAGCAGCTCAGCATTATCAGGGTATGACACTGAAGCTTTCTTT. Protein: CASSSALSGYDTEAFF.

The V gene is TRBV11-2, the J gene TRBJ1-2; unclear D gene. This CDR3 comprises 13 residues. CDR1 and CDR2 from the germline V gene are SGHAT and FQNNGV. With 3 bases removed from V and 6 bases from J, the gap between germline ends came to 11 bases. CDR3 region: CASSFEPSHGYTF. The DNA of the CDR3 is TGTGCCAGCAGCTTCGAGCCCTCCCATGGCTACACCTTC.

This chain uses TRBV6-1 with TRBJ2-1; TRBD1 matches 8 bases. Germline CDR1 reads MNHNS; CDR2 reads SASEGT. Trimming cost V 10 bases and J 8 bases; bases outside gene matches: 7. The CDR3 loop spans 12 amino acids. This CDR3 reads CAMQGAGDEQFF. DNA for the CDR3: TGTGCCATGCAGGGGGCGGGCGATGAGCAGTTCTTC.

V is TRBV5-4 and J is TRBJ2-5, with TRBD1 identical over 9 bases. V was clipped by 2 bases and J by 11 bases; unmatched bases: 4. Germline loops: CDR1 SGHNT, CDR2 YYREEE (reference sequence). CDR3 size: 12 residues. The DNA of the CDR3 is TGTGCCAGCAGCTTCAGGACAGGGGTTCAGTACTTC. Amino acids: CASSFRTGVQYF.